This T cell receptor (beta chain) was identified during a study of early T cells in non-severe SARS-CoV-2 infection. One entry per CDR3 protein, called by TCRdb with MiXCR from the 5' RACE reads. The repertoire has about 69,000 distinct CDR3 sequences, roughly 4.5% of them found once; the top ten carry roughly 3.9%. The V end was cut by 1 base, the J end by 5 bases, with 14 bases between. Germline loops: CDR1 MDHEN, CDR2 SYDVKM. The CDR3 runs 15 residues. The specimen comprised whole blood, sampled at baseline. This chain joins TRBV28 and TRBJ1-1, with D unclear. The clonotype comes from an adult who was a healthcare worker with PCR-confirmed SARS-CoV-2 infection or an uninfected control (not recorded which). The donor label of this sample is uncertain. In DNA, the CDR3 is TGTGCCAGCAGTTTATATCGAGGGCTAAGGACTGAAGCTTTCTTT. Translating it yields CASSLYRGLRTEAFF.